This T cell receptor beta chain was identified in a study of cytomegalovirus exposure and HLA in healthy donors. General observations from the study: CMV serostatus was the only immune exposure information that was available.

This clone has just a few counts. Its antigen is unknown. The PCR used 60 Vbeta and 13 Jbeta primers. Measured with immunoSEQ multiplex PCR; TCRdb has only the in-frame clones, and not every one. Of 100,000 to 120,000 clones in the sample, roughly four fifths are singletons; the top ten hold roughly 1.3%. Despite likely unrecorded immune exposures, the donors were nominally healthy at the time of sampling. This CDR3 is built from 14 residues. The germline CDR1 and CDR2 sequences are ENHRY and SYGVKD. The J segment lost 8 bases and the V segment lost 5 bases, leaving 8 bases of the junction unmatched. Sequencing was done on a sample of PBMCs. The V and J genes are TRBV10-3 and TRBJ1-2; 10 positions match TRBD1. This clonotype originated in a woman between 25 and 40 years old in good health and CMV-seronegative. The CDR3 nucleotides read TGTGCCATCAGTCGCGGACAGGGGGTGCTGGGCTACACCTTC. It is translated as CAISRGQGVLGYTF.